The T cell receptor beta chain described here comes from a study of blood T cell repertoires in COVID-19. Across the whole study: Samples taken during acute and convalescent COVID-19 were collected in the United States, Italy and Spain. The analysed material was cDNA or gDNA that came from T cells, B-cell-depleted T cells, or PBMCs.

The Seattle patients, enrolled during active infection, were followed longitudinally. Here immunoSEQ multiplex PCR was the method, and the copy in TCRdb shows in-frame clones only, minus some. The table records hundreds of thousands of clones, about 91% of them present only once. V dropped 1 base and J dropped 5 bases, with 9 bases sitting between them. The CDR3 is 14 amino acids. Germline loops: CDR1 MDHEN, CDR2 SYDVKM. The V call is TRBV28, the J call TRBJ1-5; maybe TRBD1 (5 bases). The source is a woman aged 50 to 60 with COVID-19, enrolled during active disease. Specimen: peripheral blood. CDR3 nucleotides: TGTGCCAGCAGTTTATCCGGGGGTGATCAGCCCCAGCATTTT. It translates to CASSLSGGDQPQHF.